Listed here are 15 T cell receptor beta chains from one sample, sequenced in a study of T cell responses to AZD1222 COVID-19 vaccine. Here immunoSEQ multiplex PCR was the method, and the copy in TCRdb shows in-frame clones only, minus some. Here the sample spans 130,000 or so clones, more than 80% being singletons. The sample here was peripheral blood, taken on day 0 of AZD1222 vaccination. The receptors were gathered from an adult in good health.

The chain combines TRBV9 with TRBJ2-2; 15 bases fit TRBD2. V lost 7 bases and J lost 1; bases outside the gene matches: 2. The germline CDR1 and CDR2 sequences are SGDLS and YYNGEE. CDR3 length: 16 amino acids. The CDR3 DNA sequence: TGTGCCAGCCCGGGACTAGCGGGAGGGAACACCGGGGAGCTGTTTTTT. Protein: CASPGLAGGNTGELFF.

This clone has only one observation. This sequence joins TRBV9 and TRBJ1-1, with unresolved D. CDR1 and CDR2 from the germline V gene are SGDLS and YYNGEE. V shed 0 bases and J shed 0 bases, with 9 bases lying between them. The CDR3 has 15 residues. The CDR3 region has the DNA TGTGCCAGCAGCGTAGGTAAAGACATGAACACTGAAGCTTTCTTT. Encoded protein: CASSVGKDMNTEAFF.

The rearrangement joins TRBV7-3 to TRBJ2-2, with no clear D. Germline V lookup: CDR1 SGHTA, CDR2 FQGTGA. V shed 1 base and J shed 3 bases, with 6 bases lying between them. This CDR3 region has 14 residues. The CDR3 DNA is TGTGCCAGCAGCTTAAACAGAGACACCGGGGAGCTGTTTTTT. As protein: CASSLNRDTGELFF. The variable domain in full, completed from reference TRBV7-3 and TRBJ2-2, reads GAGVSQTPSNKVTEKGKYVELRCDPISGHTALYWYRQSLGQGPEFLIYFQGTGAADDSGLPNDRFFAVRPEGSVSTLKIQRTERGDSAVYLCASSLNRDTGELFFGEGSRLTVL.

V is TRBV27 and J is TRBJ1-2; a weak D match, TRBD1 (5 bases). V dropped 5 bases and J dropped 3 bases, with 13 bases sitting between them. The CDR3 has 14 amino acids. The germline gives CDR1 MNHEY, CDR2 SMNVEV (reference sequence). The CDR3 DNA sequence: TGTGCCAGCAGTCCCGACCCGGGGCACTATGGCTACACCTTC. Amino acids: CASSPDPGHYGYTF.

The V gene is TRBV3-1 (or the pseudogene TRBV3-2), the J gene TRBJ2-4; possible D gene TRBD2, 6 bases. CDR1 LGHDT and CDR2 YNNKEL come from the germline V gene (reference sequence). CDR3 length: 14 residues. Trimming took off 1 base at V and 11 bases at J, with 15 bases between the two ends. The CDR3 region has the DNA TGTGCCAGCAGCCAAGGCAAATCCCGGGACTTTCAGTACTTC. This gives the protein CASSQGKSRDFQYF.

The chain uses TRBV5-5 and TRBJ2-5, with 9 bases aligning to TRBD2. The V gene end was trimmed by 5 bases and the J gene end by 5 bases; junction bases not matched to a gene: 10. The V gene's germline CDR1 is SGHKS and CDR2 YYEKEE (reference sequence). The CDR3 totals 15 residues. The CDR3 coding sequence is TGTGCCAGCAGGCCTAGCGGGGTCATGGGGGAGACCCAGTACTTC. This sequence encodes CASRPSGVMGETQYF. Variable domain in full (rest from reference TRBV5-5 and TRBJ2-5): DAGVTQSPTHLIKTRGQQVTLRCSPISGHKSVSWYQQVLGQGPQFIFQYYEKEERGRGNFPDRFSARQFPNYSSELNVNALLLGDSALYLCASRPSGVMGETQYFGPGTRLLVL.

The chain is built from TRBV2 and TRBJ1-2; 7 bases line up with TRBD1. The germline CDR1 and CDR2 sequences are SNHLY and FYNNEI. J lost 5 bases, V lost 4 bases, and 7 bases had no gene match. The CDR3 extends over 14 amino acids. The CDR3, as DNA: TGTGCCAGCAGTGGTAGGGCAGGGGGTTATGGCTACACCTTC. Its protein product is CASSGRAGGYGYTF.

The genes are TRBV6-5 and TRBJ2-2, with D possibly TRBD2 on 6 matching bases. V was pared by 6 bases and J by 4 bases, with 9 bases between. The CDR3 length is 13 residues. Germline V CDR1 and CDR2: MNHEY, SVGAGI. CDR3 coding DNA: TGTGCCAGCAGGCCGGGGGTCACCGGGGAGCTGTTTTTT. As protein: CASRPGVTGELFF.

This rearrangement joins TRBV18 to TRBJ2-3; a weak D match, TRBD1 (5 bases). CDR3 size: 19 residues. CDR1 KGHSH and CDR2 LQKENI come from the germline V gene. V lost 1 base to trimming and J lost 0 bases, with 20 bases between them. The CDR3 reads CASSPLVTGFFSSTDTQYF. The CDR3, as DNA: TGTGCCAGCTCACCACTCGTCACAGGATTCTTCTCTAGCACAGATACGCAGTATTTT. The full variable domain, its missing parts supplied by reference TRBV18 and TRBJ2-3, is NAGVMQNPRHLVRRRGQEARLRCSPMKGHSHVYWYRQLPEEGLKFMVYLQKENIIDESGMPKERFSAEFPKEGPSILRIQQVVRGDSAAYFCASSPLVTGFFSSTDTQYFGPGTRLTVL.

The rearrangement uses TRBV9 and TRBJ2-1, with D hard to call. Germline V gene sequence: CDR1 SGDLS, CDR2 YYNGEE. Trimming pared 0 bases from V and 1 base from J, leaving 11 bases between. CDR3 size: 16 residues. The CDR3 protein is CASSVAGLNSYNEQFF. The CDR3 DNA sequence: TGTGCCAGCAGCGTAGCTGGGCTAAATTCCTACAATGAGCAGTTCTTC. Based on the CDR3 plus reference TRBV9 and TRBJ2-1, the full variable domain is DSGVTQTPKHLITATGQRVTLRCSPRSGDLSVYWYQQSLDQGLQFLIQYYNGEERAKGNILERFSAQQFPDLHSELNLSSLELGDSALYFCASSVAGLNSYNEQFFGPGTRLTVL.

The chain recombines TRBV7-2 with TRBJ2-7; 10 bases are shared with TRBD2. Trimming at V came to 1 base and at J to 2 bases, leaving 2 bases not matched to a gene. Germline CDR1 is SGHTA and CDR2 is FQGNSA. This CDR3 region has 15 residues. The CDR3 nucleotides are TGTGCCAGCAGCTTAGAAAGCGGGAGGGCCTACGAGCAGTACTTC. It encodes CASSLESGRAYEQYF.

In nucleotides, the CDR3 is TGCGCCAGCAGTGAGCCAGCCCGGAGATTCTATGGCTACACCTTC. Translating gives CASSEPARRFYGYTF. V and J are TRBV10-1 and TRBJ1-2; D call uncertain. V shed 2 bases and J shed 4 bases, with 14 bases lying between them. CDR3 length: 15 residues. The germline V gene has CDR1 WNHNN and CDR2 SYGVQD (reference sequence).

The chain has TRBV7-2 and TRBJ2-3; tentative D call: TRBD2 (6 bases). This CDR3 is built from 17 residues. Trimming cost V 1 base and J 1 base, with 15 bases left between them. Germline V gene data show CDR1 as SGHTA and CDR2 as FQGNSA. The CDR3 spells CASSLGLGRGGTDTQYF. CDR3 coding DNA: TGTGCCAGCAGCTTAGGACTAGGACGTGGTGGCACAGATACGCAGTATTTT.

In this sample, this clone turned up a few times. This sequence joins TRBV7-9 and TRBJ2-1; D is perhaps TRBD1 or TRBD2 (5 bases each). This CDR3 spans 15 amino acids. The ends were cut back, 5 bases at V and 6 bases at J, with 17 bases in the middle. Germline V gene data show CDR1 as SEHNR and CDR2 as FQNEAQ (reference sequence). CDR3 coding DNA: TGTGCCAGCAGCCCCCCCGGGACCAACGGCAATGAGCAGTTCTTC. Protein sequence: CASSPPGTNGNEQFF.

The chain employs TRBV5-4 and TRBJ2-7; 11 bases line up with TRBD2. The trim removed 7 bases at V and 3 bases at J, leaving 3 bases unmatched. CDR3 length: 13 residues. Germline V gene data show CDR1 as SGHNT and CDR2 as YYREEE (reference sequence). CDR3 DNA sequence: TGTGCCAGCCATACTAGCGGGGGCTACGAGCAGTACTTC. This gives the protein CASHTSGGYEQYF.